A selection of T cell receptor beta chains follows, all from one sample in a study of shared clonotypes between healthy human individuals. Using immunoSEQ multiplex PCR, the repertoire was profiled, and TCRdb retains in-frame clones only, with some absent. The table shows about 870,000 clones, with about 91% occurring only once. The source material was naive CD8+ T cells sorted from blood. The receptors shown here come from a man aged 25 to 45 in good health. The CDR3 runs from the conserved cysteine through the conserved F or W.

14 | TRBV18 | CASSPGASTDTQYF
14 | TRBV27 | CASRLFGGNTEAFF
16 | TRBV4-1 | CASSQDGTGGTDTQYF
13 | TRBV5-1 | CASSLLSGSRYTF
15 | TRBV6-4 | CASSEWASSYNEQFF
20 | TRBV6-1 | CASSEYPLAGASDSYNEQFF
15 | TRBV28 | CASSLGVLVGETQYF
13 | TRBV27 | CASSPRASYEQYF
13 | TRBV4-1 | CASTGSGANVLTF
20 | TRBV5-1 | CASSLVAQLDANSGANVLTF
15 | TRBV4-1 | CASSQEPIAGNTIYF
13 | TRBV4-1 | CASSQGGWGEAFF
17 | TRBV5-1 | CASSLAENGRDVYEQYF
16 | TRBV21-1 | CASSKKSLTGHYEQYF
14 | TRBV10-3 | CAISEQTGAHEQYF
15 | TRBV2 | CASLGTGGVNTEAFF
13 | TRBV7-6 | CASSLDPPNEQFF
13 | TRBV27 | CASSWLTGWEQYF
13 | TRBV27 | CASSLSSTNEQYF
14 | TRBV2 | CASVLHGGSYEQYF
14 | TRBV2 | CASSEAALRYEQYF
16 | TRBV19 | CASSIYGGRGAYEQYF
14 | TRBV6-1 | CASSEIVKSDEQFF
15 | TRBV29-1 | CSVELAGGTSYEQYF
15 | TRBV5-1 | CASSLKWEDRETQYF
12 | TRBV27 | CASSGGNTEAFF
15 | TRBV7-9 | CASSSSGIELYEQYF
14 | TRBV5-4 | CASSVAGGADTQYF
14 | TRBV7-8 | CASSPPQDTYEQYF
14 | TRBV6-4 | CASSEWRDTDTQYF
11 | TRBV28 | CASSDLYEQYF
17 | TRBV12-1 | CASSPLEGHNPYNEQFF
13 | TRBV5-8 | CASSLVGSYGYTF
14 | TRBV29-1 | CSVELQGRAYEQYF
18 | TRBV9 | CASSATSGRPSSYNEQFF
13 | TRBV27 | CASRDGSLDTQYF
16 | TRBV14 | CASSPRGQGAGYGYTF
17 | TRBV15 | CATSAPSGRTSTDTQYF
14 | TRBV14 | CASSQGSLSYEQYF
18 | TRBV11-2 | CASSLGLAEIVTKNIQYF
17 | TRBV29-1 | CSVDRQPGQGSTDTQYF
17 | TRBV5-1 | CASSPPGGDYDSEKLFF
15 | TRBV9 | CASSVEPGLNTEAFF
18 | TRBV7-9 | CASTSLAGGTPHYNEQFF
14 | TRBV6-6 | CASSEDRGNNEQFF